The TCR beta chain described here comes from a study of T cells in Graves' hyperthyroidism and ophthalmopathy. RNA transcripts were the template for amplifying TCR beta CDR3 regions. During a first-round RT-PCR of the TCR CDR3, the HTBI primer set was used. TCRdb re-called the multiplex PCR reads through MiXCR, storing one row per CDR3 protein. The data contain over 400,000 distinct CDR3 sequences, about 20% of them singletons. The germline CDR1 and CDR2 sequences are DFQATT and SNEGSKA (reference sequence). Trimming stripped 3 bases from V and 3 bases from J, with 15 bases between. The CDR3 is 14 amino acids. This clonotype was observed at least ten times. About 10 ml of fresh peripheral blood supplied the PBMCs.

The rearrangement joins TRBV20-1 to TRBJ2-7, with D possibly called TRBD1 or TRBD2 (5 bases each). Sequencing was performed on blood. This receptor was taken from a woman in her 70s with Graves' ophthalmopathy. The CDR3 sequence: CSASPGAAIYEQYF. CDR3 in DNA: TGCAGTGCTAGCCCCGGGGCGGCTATCTACGAGCAGTACTTC.